This T cell receptor beta chain was observed in a study of regulatory T cells. Only one count was recorded for this clone. The antigen remains undetermined. Trimming cost V 2 bases and J 4 bases; bases outside gene matches: 4. CDR3 length equals 14 residues. CDR1 GTSNPN and CDR2 SVGIG come from the germline V gene (reference sequence). Primers: 52 TRBV forward and 13 TRBJ reverse. Only in-frame clones appear in the TCRdb table, and some are missing; sequencing was by immunoSEQ multiplex PCR. This sample yields about 35,000 clones, of which 89% are seen a single time; over 2% belongs to the top ten. Findings and limits, study-wide: Hydrophobic residues at CDR3 positions 6 and 7 were enriched in conventional CD4+ T cells of CD3G-deficient patients.

The chain carries TRBV30 and TRBJ2-3, with 9 bases lining up with TRBD2. The TCR was taken from a young adult with CD3G deficiency. The sequenced material came from conventional CD4+ T cells sorted from blood. The CDR3 region is CAWSRLAGPDTQYF. CDR3 bases: TGTGCCTGGAGTAGGCTAGCGGGGCCAGATACGCAGTATTTT.